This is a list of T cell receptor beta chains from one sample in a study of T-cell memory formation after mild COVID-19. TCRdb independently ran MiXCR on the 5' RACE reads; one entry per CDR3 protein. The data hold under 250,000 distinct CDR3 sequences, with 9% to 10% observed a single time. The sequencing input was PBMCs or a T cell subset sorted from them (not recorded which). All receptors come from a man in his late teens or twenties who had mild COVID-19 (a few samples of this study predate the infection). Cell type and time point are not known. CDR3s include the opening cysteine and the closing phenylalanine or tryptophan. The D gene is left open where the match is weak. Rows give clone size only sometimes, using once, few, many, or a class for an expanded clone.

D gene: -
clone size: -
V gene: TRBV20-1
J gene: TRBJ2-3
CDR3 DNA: TGCAGTGCTAGAGATAGGAGGAAGCCTATCGATACGCAGTATTTT
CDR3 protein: CSARDRRKPIDTQYF

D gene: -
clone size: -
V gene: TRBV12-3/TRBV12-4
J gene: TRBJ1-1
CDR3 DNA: TGTGCCAGCAGTCCAACAGGGTATAGCACTGAAGCTTTCTTT
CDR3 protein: CASSPTGYSTEAFF

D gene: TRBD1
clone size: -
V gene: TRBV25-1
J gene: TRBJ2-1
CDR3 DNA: TGTGCCAGCAGTGACGGGACAGGTCCCTACAATGAGCAGTTCTTC
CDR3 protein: CASSDGTGPYNEQFF

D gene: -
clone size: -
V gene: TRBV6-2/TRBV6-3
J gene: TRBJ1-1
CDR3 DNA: TGTGCCAGCAGTAGGTGGGGGGAAACTGAAGCTTTCTTT
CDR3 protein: CASSRWGETEAFF

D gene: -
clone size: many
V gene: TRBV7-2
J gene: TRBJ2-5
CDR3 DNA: TGTGCCAGCAGCTTCCAATCGGGACTAGAGACCCAGTACTTC
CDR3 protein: CASSFQSGLETQYF

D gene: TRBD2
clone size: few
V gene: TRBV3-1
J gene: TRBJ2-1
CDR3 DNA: TGTGCCAGCAGCCATTTGGCTAGCGGTTACAATGAGCAGTTCTTC
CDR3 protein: CASSHLASGYNEQFF

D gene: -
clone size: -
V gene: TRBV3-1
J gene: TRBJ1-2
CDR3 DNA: TGTGCCAGCAGCCGAGGAATGGCGGTCTACACCTTC
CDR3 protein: CASSRGMAVYTF

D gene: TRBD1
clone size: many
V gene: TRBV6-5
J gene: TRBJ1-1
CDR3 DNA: TGTGCCAGCAGTTACGGAGGACAGGGGAAATTTTTCTTT
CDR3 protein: CASSYGGQGKFFF

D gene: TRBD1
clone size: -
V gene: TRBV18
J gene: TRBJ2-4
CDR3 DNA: TGTGCCAGCTCACCACCGGGACAGGGTGCCAAAAACATTCAGTACTTC
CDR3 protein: CASSPPGQGAKNIQYF

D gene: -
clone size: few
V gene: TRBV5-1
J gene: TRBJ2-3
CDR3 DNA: TGCGCCAGCAGCCCAGACGCGGCGGGGATAAGCACAGATACGCAGTATTTT
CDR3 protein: CASSPDAAGISTDTQYF

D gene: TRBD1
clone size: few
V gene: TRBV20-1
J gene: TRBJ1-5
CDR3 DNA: TGCAGTGCCAGGGGGCAAGGAACCCTCTATCAGCCCCAGCATTTT
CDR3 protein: CSARGQGTLYQPQHF

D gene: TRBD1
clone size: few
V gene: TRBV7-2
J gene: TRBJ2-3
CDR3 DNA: TGTGCCAGCAGCCCCGGGACAGGGTGGGCGACCCTGTATTTT
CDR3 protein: CASSPGTGWATLYF

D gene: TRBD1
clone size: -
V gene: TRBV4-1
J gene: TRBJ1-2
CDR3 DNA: TGCGCCAGCAGACAACCCGGGACAGAATATGGCTACACCTTC
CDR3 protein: CASRQPGTEYGYTF

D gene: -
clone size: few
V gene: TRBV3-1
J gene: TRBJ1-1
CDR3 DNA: TGTGCCAGCAGCCAAGATACGACGAACACTGAAGCTTTCTTT
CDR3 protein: CASSQDTTNTEAFF

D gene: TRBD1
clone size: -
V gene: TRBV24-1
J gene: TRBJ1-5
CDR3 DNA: TGTGCCACGCAACAGGGGGACAATCAGCCCCAGCATTTT
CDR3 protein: CATQQGDNQPQHF

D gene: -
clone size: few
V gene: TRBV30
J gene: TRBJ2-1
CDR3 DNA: TGTGCCTGGAGTGTAAAAGGGCGTCGGCAGTTCTTC
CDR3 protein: CAWSVKGRRQFF

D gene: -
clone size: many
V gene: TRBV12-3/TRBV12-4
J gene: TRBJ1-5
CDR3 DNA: TGTGCCAGCAATCACCAGGGGCCCAATCAGCCCCAGCATTTT
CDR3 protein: CASNHQGPNQPQHF

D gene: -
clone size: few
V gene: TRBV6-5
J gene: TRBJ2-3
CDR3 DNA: TGTGCCAGCAGTTCCCACCCGGGGGTTCAAGATACGCAGTATTTT
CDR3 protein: CASSSHPGVQDTQYF

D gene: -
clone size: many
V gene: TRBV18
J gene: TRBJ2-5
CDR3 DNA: TGTGCCAGCTCACCTTCTGGAAGGCGAGAGACCCAGTACTTC
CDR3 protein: CASSPSGRRETQYF

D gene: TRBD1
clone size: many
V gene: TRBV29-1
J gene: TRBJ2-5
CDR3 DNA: TGCAGCGTTCCACCGGGACAGGGGGGGCAAGAGACCCAGTACTTC
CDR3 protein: CSVPPGQGGQETQYF

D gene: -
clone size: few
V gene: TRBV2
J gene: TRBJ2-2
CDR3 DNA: TGTGCCAGCGAGCCGATCGGCGGGGAGCTGTTTTTT
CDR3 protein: CASEPIGGELFF

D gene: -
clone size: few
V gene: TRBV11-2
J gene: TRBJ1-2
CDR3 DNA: TGTGCCAGCAGCACTTGGGGCTATGGCTACACCTTC
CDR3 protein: CASSTWGYGYTF

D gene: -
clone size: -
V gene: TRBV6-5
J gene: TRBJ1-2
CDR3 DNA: TGTGCCAGCTCCAACGGAGGGGTAGTCCATGGCTACACCTTC
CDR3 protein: CASSNGGVVHGYTF

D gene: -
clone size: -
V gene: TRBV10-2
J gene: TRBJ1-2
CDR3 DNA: TGCGCCAGCAGTGAGTTCGGACGACCCTATGGCTACACCTTC
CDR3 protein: CASSEFGRPYGYTF

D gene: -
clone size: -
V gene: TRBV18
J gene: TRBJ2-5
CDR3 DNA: TGTGCCAGCTCACCACCGGGGGAAGAGACCCAGTACTTC
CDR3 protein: CASSPPGEETQYF

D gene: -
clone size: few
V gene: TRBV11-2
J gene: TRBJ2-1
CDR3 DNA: TGTGCCAGCAGCCATCATAGGGGGGCCTCCTACAATGAGCAGTTCTTC
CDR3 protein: CASSHHRGASYNEQFF

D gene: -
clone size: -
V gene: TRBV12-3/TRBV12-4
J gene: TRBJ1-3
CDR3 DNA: TGTGCCAGCAGTTTAACGGACACGGACGGAAACACCATATATTTT
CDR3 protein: CASSLTDTDGNTIYF

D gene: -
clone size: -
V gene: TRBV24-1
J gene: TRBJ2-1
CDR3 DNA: TGTGCCACCAGTGCAGGGGTCTACATCTACAATGAGCAGTTCTTC
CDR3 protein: CATSAGVYIYNEQFF

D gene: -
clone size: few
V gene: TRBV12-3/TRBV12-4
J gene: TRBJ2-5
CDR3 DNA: TGTGCCAGCAGTCCCTTCGAGAGGTCACAAGAGACCCAGTACTTC
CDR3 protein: CASSPFERSQETQYF

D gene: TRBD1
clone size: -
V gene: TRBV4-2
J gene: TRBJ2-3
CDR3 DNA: TGTGCCAGCAGCCAGCGAGTGGGACAGGGGCCGTCAGATACGCAGTATTTT
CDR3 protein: CASSQRVGQGPSDTQYF

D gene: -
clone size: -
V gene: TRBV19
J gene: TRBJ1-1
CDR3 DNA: TGTGCCAGTAGTATGTGGACGTGGGGGAACACTGAAGCTTTCTTT
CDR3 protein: CASSMWTWGNTEAFF

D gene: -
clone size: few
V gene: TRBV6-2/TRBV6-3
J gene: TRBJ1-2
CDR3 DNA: TGTGCCAGCAGTTCCCCCGGGACGGGCGTCTATGGCTACACCTTC
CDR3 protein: CASSSPGTGVYGYTF

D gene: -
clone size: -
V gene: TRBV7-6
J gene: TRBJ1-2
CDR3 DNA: TGTGCCAGCAGCTTAGCCCCTCTGGACGGCTACACCTTC
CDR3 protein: CASSLAPLDGYTF

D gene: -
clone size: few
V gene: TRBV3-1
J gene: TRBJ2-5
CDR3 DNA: TGTGCCAGCAGCCAAGGCGGGGGCGCGGGGACCCAGTACTTC
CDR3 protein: CASSQGGGAGTQYF

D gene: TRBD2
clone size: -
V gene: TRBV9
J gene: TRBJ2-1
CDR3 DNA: TGTGCCAGCAGCGTAGCGGGGGGAGGCAATGAGCAGTTCTTC
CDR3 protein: CASSVAGGGNEQFF

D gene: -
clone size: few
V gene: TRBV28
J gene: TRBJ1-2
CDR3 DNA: TGTGCCAGCAGTTCGCGGACGGCTAACTATGGCTACACCTTC
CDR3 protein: CASSSRTANYGYTF

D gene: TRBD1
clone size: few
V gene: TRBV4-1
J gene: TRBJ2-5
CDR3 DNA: TGCGCCAGCAGCCAGGTGGGGACAGCACAAGAGACCCAGTACTTC
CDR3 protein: CASSQVGTAQETQYF

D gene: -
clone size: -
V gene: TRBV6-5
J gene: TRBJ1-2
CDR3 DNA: TGTGCCAGCAGTTACTCTATGGGGGGACCTAATTATGGCTACACCTTC
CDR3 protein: CASSYSMGGPNYGYTF

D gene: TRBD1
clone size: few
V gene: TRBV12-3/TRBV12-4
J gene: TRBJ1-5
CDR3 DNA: TGTGCCAGCAGTTTATCAGGGGGTGGTCAGCCCCAGCATTTT
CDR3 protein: CASSLSGGGQPQHF

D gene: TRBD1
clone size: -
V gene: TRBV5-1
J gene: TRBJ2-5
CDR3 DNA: TGCGCCAGCAGCGACCTTCGGGACAGTGGAGAGACCCAGTACTTC
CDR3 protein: CASSDLRDSGETQYF

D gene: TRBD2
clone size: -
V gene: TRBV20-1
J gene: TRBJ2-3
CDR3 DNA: TGCAGTGCTGGGCGGGGGTCCAGCACAGATACGCAGTATTTT
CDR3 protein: CSAGRGSSTDTQYF

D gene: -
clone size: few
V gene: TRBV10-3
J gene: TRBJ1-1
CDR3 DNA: TGTGCCGTTGGGGGAGACAGCCTCACTGAAGCTTTCTTT
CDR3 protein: CAVGGDSLTEAFF